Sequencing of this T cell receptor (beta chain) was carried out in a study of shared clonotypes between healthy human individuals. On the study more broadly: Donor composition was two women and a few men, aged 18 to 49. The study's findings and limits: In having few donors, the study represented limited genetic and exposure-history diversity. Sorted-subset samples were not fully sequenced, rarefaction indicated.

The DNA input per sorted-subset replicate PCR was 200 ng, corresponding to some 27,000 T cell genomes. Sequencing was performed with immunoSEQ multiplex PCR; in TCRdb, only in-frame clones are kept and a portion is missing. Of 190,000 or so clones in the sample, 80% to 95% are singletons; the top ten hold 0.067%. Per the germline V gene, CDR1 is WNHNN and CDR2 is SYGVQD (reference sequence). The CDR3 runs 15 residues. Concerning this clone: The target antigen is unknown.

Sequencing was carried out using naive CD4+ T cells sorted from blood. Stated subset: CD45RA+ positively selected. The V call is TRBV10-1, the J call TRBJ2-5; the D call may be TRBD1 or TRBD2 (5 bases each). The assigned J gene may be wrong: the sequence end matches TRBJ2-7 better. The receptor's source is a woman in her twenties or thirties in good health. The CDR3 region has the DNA TGCGCCAGCAGTGAGTACGGGACGGCGTCCTACGAGCAGTACTTC. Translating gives CASSEYGTASYEQYF.